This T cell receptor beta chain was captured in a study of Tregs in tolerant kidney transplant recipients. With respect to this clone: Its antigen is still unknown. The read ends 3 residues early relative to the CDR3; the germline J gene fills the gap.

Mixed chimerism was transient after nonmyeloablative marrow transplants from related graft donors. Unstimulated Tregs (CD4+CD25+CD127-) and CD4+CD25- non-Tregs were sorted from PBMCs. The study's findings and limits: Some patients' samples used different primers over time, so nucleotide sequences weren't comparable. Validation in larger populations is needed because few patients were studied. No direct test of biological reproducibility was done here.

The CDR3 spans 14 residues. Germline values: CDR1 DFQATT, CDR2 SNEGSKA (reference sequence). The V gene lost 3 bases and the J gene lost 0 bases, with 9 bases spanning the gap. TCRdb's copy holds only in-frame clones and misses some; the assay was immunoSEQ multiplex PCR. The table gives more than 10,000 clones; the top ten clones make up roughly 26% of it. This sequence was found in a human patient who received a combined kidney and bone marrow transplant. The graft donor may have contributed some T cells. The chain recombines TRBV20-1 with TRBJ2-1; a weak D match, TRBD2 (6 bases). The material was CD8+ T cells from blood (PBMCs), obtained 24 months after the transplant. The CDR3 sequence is CSASGGSSYNEQFF. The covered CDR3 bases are TGCAGTGCTAGTGGGGGGAGCTCCTACAATGAG.